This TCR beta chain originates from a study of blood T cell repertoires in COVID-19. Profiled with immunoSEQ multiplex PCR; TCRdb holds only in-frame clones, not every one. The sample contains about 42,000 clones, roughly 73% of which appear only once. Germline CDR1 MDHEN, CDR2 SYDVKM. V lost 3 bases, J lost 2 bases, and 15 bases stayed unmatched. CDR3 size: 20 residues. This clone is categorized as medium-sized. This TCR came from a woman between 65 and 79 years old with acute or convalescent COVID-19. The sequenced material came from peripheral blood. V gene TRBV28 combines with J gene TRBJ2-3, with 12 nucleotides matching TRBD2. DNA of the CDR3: TGTGCCAGCAGTTTTTCGGTACTAGCGGGGGGCGAAAAGTTCACAGATACGCAGTATTTT. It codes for CASSFSVLAGGEKFTDTQYF.